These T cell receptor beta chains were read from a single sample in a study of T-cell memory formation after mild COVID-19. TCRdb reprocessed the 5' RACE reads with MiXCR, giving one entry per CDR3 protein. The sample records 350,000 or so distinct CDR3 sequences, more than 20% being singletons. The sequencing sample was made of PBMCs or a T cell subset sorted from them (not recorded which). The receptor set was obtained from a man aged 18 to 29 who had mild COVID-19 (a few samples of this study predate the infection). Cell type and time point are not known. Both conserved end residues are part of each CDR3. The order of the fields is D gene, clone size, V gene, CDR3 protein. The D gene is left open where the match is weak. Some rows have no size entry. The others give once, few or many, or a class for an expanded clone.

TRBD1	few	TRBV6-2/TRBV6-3	CASRRTGTPYEQYF
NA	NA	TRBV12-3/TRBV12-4	CASSWSHQPQHF
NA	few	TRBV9	CASSTGLSRETQYF
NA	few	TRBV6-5	CASSPRKGETKHF
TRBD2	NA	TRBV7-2	CASSLLTSVADKYEQYF
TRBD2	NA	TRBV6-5	CASSPLAGVREQYF
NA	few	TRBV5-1	CASSLLPTGELFF
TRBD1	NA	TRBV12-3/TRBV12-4	CASSQGQGSLNTEAFF
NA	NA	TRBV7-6	CASSLGQGPGNTIYF
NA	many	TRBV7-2	CASSPANEQFF
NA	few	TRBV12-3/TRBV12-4	CASSPGRGVQPQHF
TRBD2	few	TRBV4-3	CASSQEGRVAKNIQYF
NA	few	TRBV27	CASSSAAEGEQYF
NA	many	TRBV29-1	CSVGEVGQPQHF
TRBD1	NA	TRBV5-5	CASSSRTGVRHNEQFF
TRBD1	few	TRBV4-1	CASSQDQGRGLGYTF
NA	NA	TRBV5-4	CASSTLTDYEQYF
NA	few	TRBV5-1	CASSLGTRGDTQYF
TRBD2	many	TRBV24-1	CATSDRGTSPGTGELFF
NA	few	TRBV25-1	CASKATNEKLFF
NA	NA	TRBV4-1	CASSQAITARSQDTQYF
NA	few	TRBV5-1	CASSLDGETEAFF
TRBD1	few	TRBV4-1	CASSQAGQGSGIQYF
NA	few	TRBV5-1	CASSLDDVYEQYF
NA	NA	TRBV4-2	CASSQGLGALNGYTF
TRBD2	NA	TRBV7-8	CASRSLAGEGTGELFF
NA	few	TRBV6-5	CASRAGSSPLHF
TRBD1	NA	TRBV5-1	CASSRQPQGAEGSYEQYF
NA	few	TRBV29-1	CSVVIFTDTQYF
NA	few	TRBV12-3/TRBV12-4	CASSPPTEVTQYF
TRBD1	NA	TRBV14	CASGRTGRGTEAFF
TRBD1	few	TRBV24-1	CATSDFSDRGPWSNQPQHF
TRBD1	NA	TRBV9	CASSGTGATNEKLFF